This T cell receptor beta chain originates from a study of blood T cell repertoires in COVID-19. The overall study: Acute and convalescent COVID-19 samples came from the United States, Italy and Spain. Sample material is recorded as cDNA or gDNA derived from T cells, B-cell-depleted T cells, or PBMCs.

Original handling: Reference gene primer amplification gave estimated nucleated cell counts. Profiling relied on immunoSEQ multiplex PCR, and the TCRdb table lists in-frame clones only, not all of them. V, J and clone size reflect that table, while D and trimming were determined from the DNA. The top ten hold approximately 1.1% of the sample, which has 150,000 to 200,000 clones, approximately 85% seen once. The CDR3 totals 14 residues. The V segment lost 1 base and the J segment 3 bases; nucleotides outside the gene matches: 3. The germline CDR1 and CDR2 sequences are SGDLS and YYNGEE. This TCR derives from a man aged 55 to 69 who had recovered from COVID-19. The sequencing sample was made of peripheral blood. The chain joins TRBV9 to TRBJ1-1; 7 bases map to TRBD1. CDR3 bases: TGTGCCAGCAGCGTAACAGGGGAAGACACTGAAGCTTTCTTT. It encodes CASSVTGEDTEAFF.